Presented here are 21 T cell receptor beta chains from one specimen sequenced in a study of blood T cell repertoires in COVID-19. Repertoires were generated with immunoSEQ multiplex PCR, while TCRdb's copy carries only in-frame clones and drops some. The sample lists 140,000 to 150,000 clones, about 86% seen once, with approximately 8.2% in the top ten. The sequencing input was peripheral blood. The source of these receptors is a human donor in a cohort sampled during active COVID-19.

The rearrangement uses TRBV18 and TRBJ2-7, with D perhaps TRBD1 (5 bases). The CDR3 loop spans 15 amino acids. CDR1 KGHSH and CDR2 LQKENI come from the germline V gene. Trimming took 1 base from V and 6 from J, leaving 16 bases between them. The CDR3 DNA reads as TGTGCCAGCTCACCACTTCCAGGGTTAGGCTCCGAGCAGTACTTC. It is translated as CASSPLPGLGSEQYF.

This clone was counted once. The CDR3 DNA reads as TGTGCCAGCAGTTCGCATACTAGCGGGATAACCTACGAGCAGTACTTC. Its protein product is CASSSHTSGITYEQYF. V is TRBV27 and J is TRBJ2-7; 10 bases are a match to TRBD2. The CDR3 covers 16 residues. Germline assignment: CDR1 MNHEY and CDR2 SMNVEV (reference sequence). The V and J ends lost 4 bases and 2 bases, in that order; junction bases with no gene match: 8.

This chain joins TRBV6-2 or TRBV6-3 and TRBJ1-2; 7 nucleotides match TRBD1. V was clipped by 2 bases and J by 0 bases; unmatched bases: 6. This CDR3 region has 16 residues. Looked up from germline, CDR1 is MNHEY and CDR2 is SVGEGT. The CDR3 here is CASSYPGQQANYGYTF. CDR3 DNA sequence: TGTGCCAGCAGTTACCCGGGACAGCAAGCTAACTATGGCTACACCTTC.

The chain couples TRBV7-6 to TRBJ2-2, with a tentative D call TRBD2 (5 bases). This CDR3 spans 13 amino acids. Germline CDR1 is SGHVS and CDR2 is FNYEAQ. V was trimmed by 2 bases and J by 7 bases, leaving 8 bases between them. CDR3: CASSLTRGGELFF. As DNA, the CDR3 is TGTGCCAGCAGCTTAACTCGGGGCGGGGAGCTGTTTTTT.

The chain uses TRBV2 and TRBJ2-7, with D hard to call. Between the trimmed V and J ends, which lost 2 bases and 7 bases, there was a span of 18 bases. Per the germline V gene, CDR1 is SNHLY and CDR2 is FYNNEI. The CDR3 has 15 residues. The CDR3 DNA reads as TGTGCCAGCAGTGAAATCTTGCGTGGTTCGAAAGAGCAGTACTTC. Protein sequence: CASSEILRGSKEQYF.

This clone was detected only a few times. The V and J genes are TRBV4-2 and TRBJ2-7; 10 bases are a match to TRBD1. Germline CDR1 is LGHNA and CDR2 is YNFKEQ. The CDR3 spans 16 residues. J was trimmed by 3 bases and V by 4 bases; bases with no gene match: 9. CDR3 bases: TGTGCCAGCAGCCCAGCCGGGACAGGGGACGTCTACGAGCAGTACTTC. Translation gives CASSPAGTGDVYEQYF.

The CDR3: CASSHGLNYGYTF. The DNA of the CDR3 is TGTGCCAGCAGCCACGGGTTGAACTATGGCTACACCTTC. The chain employs TRBV7-3 and TRBJ1-2; no definite D call. V shed 5 bases and J shed 2 bases, with 9 bases lying between them. CDR1 is SGHTA, CDR2 FQGTGA, per germline. This CDR3 comprises 13 residues.

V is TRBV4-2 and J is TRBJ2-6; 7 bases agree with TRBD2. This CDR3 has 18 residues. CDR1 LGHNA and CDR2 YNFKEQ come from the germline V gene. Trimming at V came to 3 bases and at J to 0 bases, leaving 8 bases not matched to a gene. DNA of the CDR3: TGTGCCAGCAGCCAGACTAGCCTTACCGCCTCTGGGGCCAACGTCCTGACTTTC. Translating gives CASSQTSLTASGANVLTF.

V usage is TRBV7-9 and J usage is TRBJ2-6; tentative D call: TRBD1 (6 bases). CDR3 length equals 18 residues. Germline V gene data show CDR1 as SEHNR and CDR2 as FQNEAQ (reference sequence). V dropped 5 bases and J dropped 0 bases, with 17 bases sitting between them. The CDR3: CASSIWDIHRSGANVLTF. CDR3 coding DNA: TGTGCCAGCAGCATCTGGGACATCCACCGCTCTGGGGCCAACGTCCTGACTTTC. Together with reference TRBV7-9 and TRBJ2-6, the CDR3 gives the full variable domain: DTGVSQNPRHKITKRGQNVTFRCDPISEHNRLYWYRQTLGQGPEFLTYFQNEAQLEKSRLLSDRFSAERPKGSFSTLEIQRTEQGDSAMYLCASSIWDIHRSGANVLTFGAGSRLTVL.

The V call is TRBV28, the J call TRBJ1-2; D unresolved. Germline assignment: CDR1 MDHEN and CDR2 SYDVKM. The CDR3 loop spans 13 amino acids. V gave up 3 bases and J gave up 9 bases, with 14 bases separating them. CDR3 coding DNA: TGTGCCAGCAGTTTTGGGGAGGGTGGGAGCTACACCTTC. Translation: CASSFGEGGSYTF.

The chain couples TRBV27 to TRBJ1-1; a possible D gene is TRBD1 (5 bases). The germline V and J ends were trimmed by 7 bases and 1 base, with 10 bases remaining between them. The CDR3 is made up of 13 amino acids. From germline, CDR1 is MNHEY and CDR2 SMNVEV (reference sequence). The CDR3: CASKPQGNTEAFF. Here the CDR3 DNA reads TGTGCCAGCAAGCCTCAGGGGAACACTGAAGCTTTCTTT.

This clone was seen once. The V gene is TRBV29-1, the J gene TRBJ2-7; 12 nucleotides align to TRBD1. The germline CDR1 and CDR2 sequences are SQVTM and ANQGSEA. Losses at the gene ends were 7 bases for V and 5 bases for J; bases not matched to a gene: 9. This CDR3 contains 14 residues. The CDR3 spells CSASGTGGLDEQYF. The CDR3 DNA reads TGCAGCGCCTCCGGGACAGGGGGCCTGGACGAGCAGTACTTC.

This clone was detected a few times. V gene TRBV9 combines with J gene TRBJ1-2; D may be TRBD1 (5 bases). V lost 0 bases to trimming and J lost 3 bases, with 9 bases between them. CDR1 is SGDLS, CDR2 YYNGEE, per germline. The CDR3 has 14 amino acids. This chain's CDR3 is CASSVAQEYYGYTF. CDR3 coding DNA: TGTGCCAGCAGCGTAGCACAGGAATACTATGGCTACACCTTC. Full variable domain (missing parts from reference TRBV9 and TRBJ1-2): DSGVTQTPKHLITATGQRVTLRCSPRSGDLSVYWYQQSLDQGLQFLIQYYNGEERAKGNILERFSAQQFPDLHSELNLSSLELGDSALYFCASSVAQEYYGYTFGSGTRLTVV.

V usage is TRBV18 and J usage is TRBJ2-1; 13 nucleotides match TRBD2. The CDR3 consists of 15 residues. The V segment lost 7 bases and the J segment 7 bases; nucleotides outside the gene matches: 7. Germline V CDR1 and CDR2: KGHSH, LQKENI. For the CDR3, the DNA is TGTGCCAGCTATCGGACTAGCGGGGGTGGGAATGAGCAGTTCTTC. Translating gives CASYRTSGGGNEQFF. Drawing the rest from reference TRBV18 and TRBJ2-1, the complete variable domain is NAGVMQNPRHLVRRRGQEARLRCSPMKGHSHVYWYRQLPEEGLKFMVYLQKENIIDESGMPKERFSAEFPKEGPSILRIQQVVRGDSAAYFCASYRTSGGGNEQFFGPGTRLTVL.

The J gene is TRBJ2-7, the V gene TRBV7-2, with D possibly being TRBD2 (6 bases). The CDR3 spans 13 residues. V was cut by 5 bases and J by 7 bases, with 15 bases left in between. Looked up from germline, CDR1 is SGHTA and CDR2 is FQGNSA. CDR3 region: CASSDEAGREQYF. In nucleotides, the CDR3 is TGTGCCAGCAGCGACGAAGCGGGTCGGGAGCAGTACTTC.

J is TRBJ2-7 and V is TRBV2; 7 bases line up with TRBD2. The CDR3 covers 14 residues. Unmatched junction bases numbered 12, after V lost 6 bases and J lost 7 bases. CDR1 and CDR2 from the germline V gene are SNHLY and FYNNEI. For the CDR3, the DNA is TGTGCCAGCAGGCCGCTAGGGGAGGGCCGAGAGCAGTACTTC. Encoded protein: CASRPLGEGREQYF.

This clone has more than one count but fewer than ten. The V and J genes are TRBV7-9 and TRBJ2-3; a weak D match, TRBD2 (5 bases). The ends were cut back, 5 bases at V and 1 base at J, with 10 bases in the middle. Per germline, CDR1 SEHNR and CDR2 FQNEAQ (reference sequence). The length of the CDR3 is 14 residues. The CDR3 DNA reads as TGTGCCAGCAGCCTGACTACTGGCACAGATACGCAGTATTTT. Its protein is CASSLTTGTDTQYF.

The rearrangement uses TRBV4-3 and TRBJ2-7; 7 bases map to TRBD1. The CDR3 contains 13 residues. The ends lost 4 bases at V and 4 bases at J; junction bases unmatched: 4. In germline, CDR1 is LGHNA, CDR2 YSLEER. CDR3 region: CASSLDRYYEQYF. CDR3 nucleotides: TGCGCCAGCAGCCTGGACAGGTATTACGAGCAGTACTTC.

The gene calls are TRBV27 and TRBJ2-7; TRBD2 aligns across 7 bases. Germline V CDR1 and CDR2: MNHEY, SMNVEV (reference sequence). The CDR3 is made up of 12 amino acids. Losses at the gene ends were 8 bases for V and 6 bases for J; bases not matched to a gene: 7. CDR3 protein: CASGKRDLEQYF. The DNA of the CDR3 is TGTGCCAGCGGCAAGCGGGACCTCGAGCAGTACTTC.

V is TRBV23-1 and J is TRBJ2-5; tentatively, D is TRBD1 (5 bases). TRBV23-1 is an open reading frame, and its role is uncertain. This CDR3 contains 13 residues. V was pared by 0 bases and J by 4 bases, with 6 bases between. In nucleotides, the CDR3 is TGCGCCAGCAGTCAATCGGGGCGAGAGACCCAGTACTTC. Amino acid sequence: CASSQSGRETQYF.

DNA of the CDR3: TGTGCCAGCAGTTTGACAGGGCGTGAGCAGTTCTTC. Translating gives CASSLTGREQFF. V is TRBV27 and J is TRBJ2-1; TRBD1 matches 7 bases. J lost 9 bases, V lost 3 bases, and 2 bases had no gene match. Germline CDR1 and CDR2: MNHEY and SMNVEV (reference sequence). The CDR3 sequence is 12 residues long.